What follows describes a single T cell receptor (beta chain). Its antigen is not identified. At one boundary the junction diverges from the germline segment, which might be a read error. This specimen belongs to a study of post-analysis software for immune sequencing data. Germline V gives CDR1 MNHEY, CDR2 SMNVEV (reference sequence). This CDR3 is built from 15 residues. General study findings and limits: Comparison of patients with controls showed roughly five TRBV segments more frequent in patients, TRBV5-6, TRBV5-1 and TRBV20-1 among them. A significant reduction in normalized Chao1 diversity was observed in multiple sclerosis patients versus controls.

Prepared TCR beta cDNA libraries contained unique molecular identifiers. TCRdb processed the PCR reads anew with MiXCR; each CDR3 protein has one entry. The sample records around 160,000 distinct CDR3 sequences, roughly 40% being singletons. Material: blood, obtained after autologous hematopoietic stem cell transplantation. The chain joins TRBV27 to TRBJ2-1; 7 nucleotides match TRBD1. This clonotype originated in a girl aged 5-17 years with multiple sclerosis. In DNA form, the CDR3 reads TGTGCCAGCAGTTCGGACAGGAGCTCCCACAATGAGCAGTTCTTC. It specifies CASSSDRSSHNEQFF.